Described below is a single T cell receptor (beta chain) sequence and its context. This sample stems from a study of control samples from healthy donors and cancer patients. There are 13 residues in the CDR3. Per the germline V gene, CDR1 is SGHRS and CDR2 is YFSETQ. V lost 5 bases, J lost 7 bases, and 12 bases lay in between. Libraries were prepared by immunoSEQ multiplex PCR; TCRdb keeps only in-frame clonotypes and omits some of them. The data show approximately 97,000 clones, with 80% to 95% seen just once and 3% held by the top ten. Sequenced input: blood. This TCR came from a human donor in good health. The donor label of this sample is uncertain. The chain couples TRBV5-1 to TRBJ1-4; a possible D gene is TRBD1 (6 bases). CDR3 region: CASSFQGSEKLFF. Here the CDR3 DNA reads TGCGCCAGCAGTTTCCAGGGGAGTGAAAAACTGTTTTTT.